These 27 T cell receptor beta chains were sequenced from one sample in a study of T-cell reconstitution after alpha-beta-depleted transplantation in children. The authors prepared the TCRbeta library with unique molecular identifiers. TCRdb re-called the PCR reads with MiXCR, one entry per CDR3 protein. The sample lists some 600,000 distinct CDR3 sequences; about 15% were seen once. This material consisted of PBMCs from the stem cell graft donor, taken from the stem cell graft. These receptor sequences come from a human donor who donated a stem cell graft to a child with acute myeloid leukemia.

This clonotype was observed at least ten times. This chain uses TRBV12-3 or TRBV12-4 with TRBJ2-1; D is unclear. V was trimmed by 3 bases and J by 0 bases, leaving 12 bases between them. The CDR3 is 16 amino acids. CDR3: CASSFVNWSSYNEQFF. DNA of the CDR3: TGTGCCAGCAGTTTCGTCAACTGGAGCTCCTACAATGAGCAGTTCTTC.

This chain connects TRBV7-9 to TRBJ1-5; TRBD1 might be the D (5 bases). Germline V CDR1 and CDR2: SEHNR, FQNEAQ (reference sequence). This CDR3 spans 13 amino acids. The germline V and J ends were trimmed by 5 bases and 7 bases, with 12 bases remaining between them. As DNA, the CDR3 is TGTGCCAGCAGCCGGGACTCGCGACAGCCCCAGCATTTT. It translates to CASSRDSRQPQHF.

In this sample, this clonotype turned up a few times. The gene calls are TRBV24-1 and TRBJ1-1, with D hard to call. The V and J ends lost 3 bases and 12 bases respectively, with 10 bases between them. Germline V CDR1 and CDR2: KGHDR, SFDVKD. The CDR3 is made up of 11 amino acids. This chain's CDR3 is CATSDGSGPFF. As DNA, the CDR3 is TGTGCCACCAGTGATGGAAGCGGGCCTTTCTTT.

The genes are TRBV6-5 and TRBJ2-3; TRBD2 agrees at 9 bases. Trimming at V came to 2 bases and at J to 7 bases, leaving 4 bases not matched to a gene. The CDR3 consists of 14 residues. CDR1 and CDR2 from the germline V gene are MNHEY and SVGAGI. The CDR3, as DNA: TGTGCCAGCAGTTACGCGGGGGGGCCAAATACGCAGTATTTT. It encodes CASSYAGGPNTQYF.

This clonotype has at least ten counts. The V and J genes are TRBV6-1 and TRBJ1-2; no definite D call. From germline, CDR1 is MNHNS and CDR2 SASEGT. V gave up 5 bases and J gave up 0 bases, with 7 bases separating them. CDR3 length: 13 residues. The CDR3 region has the DNA TGTGCCAGCAGTCAGACCGCTAACTATGGCTACACCTTC. Its protein product is CASSQTANYGYTF.

This sequence joins TRBV19 and TRBJ2-2; D is undetermined. Germline-derived CDR1 and CDR2 are LNHDA and SQIVND (reference sequence). V lost 7 bases to trimming and J lost 8 bases, with 8 bases between them. The CDR3 is made up of 11 amino acids. CDR3 sequence: CASNTEGELFF. The CDR3 nucleotides read TGTGCCAGTAACACGGAAGGGGAGCTGTTTTTT.

This clonotype was counted a few times. The DNA for the CDR3 is TGTGCCAGCAGTTTGAGTTGGGGTGGGGAGACCCAGTACTTC. Protein product: CASSLSWGGETQYF. The V gene is TRBV12-3 or TRBV12-4, the J gene TRBJ2-5; D is uncertain. Trimming took off 3 bases at V and 5 bases at J, with 13 bases between the two ends. The length of the CDR3 is 14 residues.

This sequence joins TRBV5-1 and TRBJ2-1, with D maybe TRBD2 (7 bases). The CDR3 is 15 residues long. Germline CDR1 SGHRS, CDR2 YFSETQ. The ends were cut back, 4 bases at V and 5 bases at J, with 16 bases in the middle. CDR3 sequence reads: CASSMGGAGNNEQFF. The CDR3 region has the DNA TGCGCCAGCAGCATGGGGGGGGCGGGTAACAATGAGCAGTTCTTC.

This clonotype was picked up many times. This rearrangement joins TRBV20-1 to TRBJ1-5, with D unresolved. This CDR3 spans 14 amino acids. Germline CDR1 DFQATT, CDR2 SNEGSKA (reference sequence). V dropped 5 bases and J dropped 2 bases, with 13 bases sitting between them. The CDR3 spells CSALKIAGNQPQHF. The DNA for the CDR3 is TGCAGTGCTCTAAAAATCGCGGGCAATCAGCCCCAGCATTTT.

In its sample, this clonotype was seen many times. The V call is TRBV5-1, the J call TRBJ2-3, with 10 bases identical to TRBD2. CDR1 SGHRS and CDR2 YFSETQ come from the germline V gene. This CDR3 contains 16 residues. V dropped 5 bases and J dropped 1; count of bases not matched to a gene: 7. The CDR3 loop is CASRSGGAWGTDTQYF. CDR3 DNA: TGCGCCAGCAGGAGCGGGGGGGCATGGGGCACAGATACGCAGTATTTT.

This clonotype was seen many times. V usage is TRBV20-1 and J usage is TRBJ1-6, with 7 bases identical to TRBD1. With 5 bases clipped from V and 9 bases from J, the junction kept 7 bases outside the gene matches. The CDR3 spans 13 residues. Germline V gene sequence: CDR1 DFQATT, CDR2 SNEGSKA (reference sequence). The CDR3 coding sequence is TGCAGTGCTCTTGGACAGGAGGGTTCACCCCTCCACTTT. Protein sequence: CSALGQEGSPLHF.

V is TRBV6-2 or TRBV6-3 and J is TRBJ2-7, with TRBD1 identical over 9 bases. The CDR3 runs to 16 residues. After removal of 4 bases from V and 1 base from J, the junction contained 8 bases not matched to a gene. CDR1 MNHEY and CDR2 SVGEGT come from the germline V gene. In DNA form, the CDR3 reads TGTGCCAGCAGTTTAAACCGGGACAGGGCTTCCTACGAGCAGTACTTC. This codes for CASSLNRDRASYEQYF.

This chain links TRBV20-1 with TRBJ2-7; 7 bases match TRBD1. The V and J ends lost 5 bases and 2 bases, in that order; junction bases with no gene match: 3. Germline CDR1 DFQATT, CDR2 SNEGSKA (reference sequence). This CDR3 region has 12 residues. CDR3 in DNA: TGCAGTGCTTTACAGGGGACCTACGAGCAGTACTTC. Translated, it gives CSALQGTYEQYF.

The gene calls are TRBV7-6 and TRBJ1-1, with D possibly TRBD1 on 5 matching bases. V dropped 1 base and J dropped 0 bases, with 18 bases sitting between them. The CDR3 loop spans 18 amino acids. Germline-derived CDR1 and CDR2 are SGHVS and FNYEAQ. Here the CDR3 DNA reads TGTGCCAGCAGCTTAGGGGCGTCGACAACGGGACTGAACACTGAAGCTTTCTTT. It codes for CASSLGASTTGLNTEAFF.

This clonotype was seen more than once but under ten times. The genes are TRBV15 and TRBJ2-5, with TRBD1 as a possible D gene (6 bases). V gave up 1 base and J gave up 7 bases, with 7 bases separating them. The germline V gene encodes CDR1 LNHNV and CDR2 YYDKDF (reference sequence). The CDR3 has 12 residues. DNA of the CDR3: TGTGCCACCAGCAGAGGAGGGGGGACCCAGTACTTC. Its translation: CATSRGGGTQYF.

This clonotype was counted only a few times. V usage is TRBV15 and J usage is TRBJ1-1, with D possibly TRBD1 on 5 matching bases. This CDR3 contains 14 residues. V lost 1 base to trimming and J lost 2 bases, with 8 bases between them. Germline values: CDR1 LNHNV, CDR2 YYDKDF (reference sequence). This CDR3 reads CATSRAGSNTEAFF. In DNA, the CDR3 is TGTGCCACCAGCAGAGCAGGGTCTAACACTGAAGCTTTCTTT.

Ten or more counts support this clonotype. The chain carries TRBV20-1 and TRBJ1-5; 7 bases are shared with TRBD1. CDR3 length equals 13 residues. J lost 4 bases, V lost 1 base, and 1 base had no gene match. The V gene's germline CDR1 is DFQATT and CDR2 SNEGSKA (reference sequence). For the CDR3, the DNA is TGCAGTGCTAGAGCGGGACAGAATCAGCCCCAGCATTTT. Protein product: CSARAGQNQPQHF.

This clonotype showed up many times. This chain uses TRBV20-1 with TRBJ2-3; 9 bases map to TRBD2. The CDR3 is 16 residues long. The germline CDR1 and CDR2 sequences are DFQATT and SNEGSKA (reference sequence). The V segment lost 1 base and the J segment 4 bases; nucleotides outside the gene matches: 9. The CDR3 DNA reads TGCAGTGCTAGAGGAGGGTTGCGGGGGGGGTCAGATACGCAGTATTTT. It specifies CSARGGLRGGSDTQYF.

This clonotype was seen many times. The chain recombines TRBV27 with TRBJ2-7; 8 positions match TRBD2. Germline CDR1 MNHEY, CDR2 SMNVEV (reference sequence). V trimming: 4 bases; J trimming: 4 bases; junction bases outside the gene matches: 6. The CDR3 sequence is 14 residues long. This CDR3 reads CASSSRAGGYEQYF. The DNA of the CDR3 is TGTGCCAGCAGTTCCAGGGCGGGAGGATACGAGCAGTACTTC.

To note about this clonotype: This may be a read error: a much more frequent sequence differs by one nucleotide. The chain couples TRBV20-1 to TRBJ2-1, with D possibly matching TRBD1 (5 bases). Germline CDR1 reads DFQATT; CDR2 reads SNEGSKA (reference sequence). V gave up 0 bases and J gave up 3 bases, with 12 bases separating them. This CDR3 is 15 amino acids long. Written as DNA, the CDR3 is TGCAGTGCTAGAGATTGGGGCAAAAACTACAATGAGCAGTTCTTC. It yields the protein CSARDWGKNYNEQFF.

This clonotype was picked up many times. V usage is TRBV20-1 and J usage is TRBJ1-1, with 8 bases fitting TRBD1. With V trimmed by 3 bases and J by 11 bases, 17 bases remained unmatched. Germline V CDR1 and CDR2: DFQATT, SNEGSKA (reference sequence). The CDR3 is 15 residues long. DNA for the CDR3: TGCAGTGCTAGCACTTCTTCAGGGGGCTACTCTCCCGCTTTCTTT. Residues: CSASTSSGGYSPAFF.

The rearrangement links TRBV30 to TRBJ2-2; TRBD1 matches at 7 bases. The CDR3 is 14 residues long. V lost 5 bases and J lost 3; bases outside the gene matches: 6. Germline V gene data show CDR1 as GTSNPN and CDR2 as SVGIG (reference sequence). This CDR3 is CAWRRDSYTGELFF. The DNA of the CDR3 is TGTGCCTGGCGACGGGACAGTTACACCGGGGAGCTGTTTTTT. Together with reference TRBV30 and TRBJ2-2, the CDR3 gives the full variable domain: SQTIHQWPATLVQPVGSPLSLECTVEGTSNPNLYWYRQAAGRGLQLLFYSVGIGQISSEVPQNLSASRPQDRQFILSSKKLLLSDSGFYLCAWRRDSYTGELFFGEGSRLTVL.

This clonotype was counted between two and nine times. V usage is TRBV29-1 and J usage is TRBJ2-7, with 9 bases fitting TRBD1. Germline CDR1 reads SQVTM; CDR2 reads ANQGSEA. J gave up 2 bases and V 0 bases, and 8 bases lay outside the gene matches. The CDR3 covers 16 residues. The CDR3 reads CSVEDRWTGEPYEQYF. The CDR3 DNA sequence: TGCAGCGTTGAAGATCGGTGGACAGGGGAGCCCTACGAGCAGTACTTC.

This clonotype appeared a few times. The V gene is TRBV7-3, the J gene TRBJ2-3, with D perhaps assigned TRBD1 or TRBD2 (5 bases each). This CDR3 region has 14 residues. Trimming took off 5 bases at V and 5 bases at J, with 14 bases between the two ends. The germline V gene has CDR1 SGHTA and CDR2 FQGTGA. The CDR3 nucleotides read TGTGCCAGCAGCCCCTCCACTGGGGGAGATACGCAGTATTTT. It codes for CASSPSTGGDTQYF. The whole variable domain, filled in from reference TRBV7-3 and TRBJ2-3, reads GAGVSQTPSNKVTEKGKYVELRCDPISGHTALYWYRQSLGQGPEFLIYFQGTGAADDSGLPNDRFFAVRPEGSVSTLKIQRTERGDSAVYLCASSPSTGGDTQYFGPGTRLTVL.

This clonotype was observed many times. J is TRBJ1-4 and V is TRBV7-2; D ambiguous. The CDR3 totals 15 residues. The germline gives CDR1 SGHTA, CDR2 FQGNSA. Deletions cut 5 bases from V and 4 bases from J, with 14 bases between. CDR3 protein: CASSPQQGLNEKLFF. CDR3 sequence (DNA): TGTGCCAGCAGCCCACAACAAGGTCTTAATGAAAAACTGTTTTTT.

This clonotype was counted ten times or more. This rearrangement joins TRBV20-1 to TRBJ1-2; no firm D call. Trimming cost V 0 bases and J 5 bases, with 13 bases left between them. The germline V gene encodes CDR1 DFQATT and CDR2 SNEGSKA (reference sequence). The CDR3 totals 14 residues. The chain's CDR3 is CSARESGGLYGYTF. In DNA, the CDR3 is TGCAGTGCTAGAGAGTCAGGAGGGTTATATGGCTACACCTTC.

This clonotype was seen a few times. The rearrangement links TRBV5-1 to TRBJ2-5; D perhaps matches TRBD2 (6 bases). The length of the CDR3 is 16 residues. V lost 0 bases, J lost 4 bases, and 16 bases lay in between. Germline values: CDR1 SGHRS, CDR2 YFSETQ. The DNA of the CDR3 is TGCGCCAGCAGCTTGGGAGGTGGGGGAGGAGGAGAGACCCAGTACTTC. This sequence encodes CASSLGGGGGGETQYF.